Listed here are 10 T cell receptor beta chains from one sample, sequenced in a study of shared clonotypes between healthy human individuals. Some clones are missing from TCRdb's copy, which holds only in-frame ones; the method was immunoSEQ multiplex PCR. This repertoire shows approximately 1.5 million clones, 95% to 99% found once; its top ten account for about 0.45%. Sequences were obtained from naive CD4+ T cells sorted from blood. As for subset: CD45RA+ positively selected. The receptors shown here come from a young man in good health.

The CDR3 spells CASSLLTRDFKGKLFF. The CDR3 bases are TGTGCCAGCAGCCTCCTCACCCGGGACTTTAAAGGAAAACTGTTTTTT. The chain couples TRBV28 to TRBJ1-4; D may be TRBD1 (5 bases). CDR1 is MDHEN, CDR2 SYDVKM, per germline. V was clipped by 6 bases and J by 10 bases, with 24 bases between them. The CDR3 totals 16 residues.

This chain's CDR3 is CASSFRGATPEKLFF. The CDR3 DNA follows: TGCGCCAGCAGCTTTCGGGGGGCGACACCTGAAAAACTGTTTTTT. V usage is TRBV5-1 and J usage is TRBJ1-4; D might be TRBD1 (6 bases). This CDR3 contains 15 residues. Trimming took 2 bases from V and 7 from J, leaving 15 bases between them. Looked up from germline, CDR1 is SGHRS and CDR2 is YFSETQ.

This rearrangement joins TRBV5-6 to TRBJ2-7, with D possibly being TRBD1 or TRBD2 (6 bases each). The CDR3 is 14 amino acids. Germline lookup yields CDR1 SGHDT and CDR2 YYEEEE. The V and J ends lost 4 bases and 0 bases respectively, with 11 bases between them. CDR3 DNA sequence: TGTGCCAGCAGCCGCCGGGGGCCCTCCTACGAGCAGTACTTC. It encodes CASSRRGPSYEQYF.

The chain combines TRBV6-5 with TRBJ2-1; TRBD2 matches at 10 bases. Trimming removed 6 bases from V and 9 bases from J; junction bases left unmatched: 11. CDR3 size: 15 residues. In germline, CDR1 is MNHEY, CDR2 SVGAGI. This CDR3 is CASSLLAGWEGEQFF. CDR3 nucleotide sequence: TGTGCCAGCAGCTTACTAGCGGGATGGGAGGGTGAGCAGTTCTTC.

V and J are TRBV5-1 and TRBJ2-5, with a possible D match to TRBD2 (5 bases). CDR3 size: 16 residues. Per germline, CDR1 SGHRS and CDR2 YFSETQ. Trimming left V 0 bases short and J 4 bases short, with 16 bases between. CDR3 in amino acids: CASSLEWSLRGETQYF. Written as DNA, the CDR3 is TGCGCCAGCAGCTTGGAATGGTCGCTACGGGGAGAGACCCAGTACTTC.

The chain uses TRBV12-2 and TRBJ2-7; the table calls TRBD2, which could not be checked here. TRBV12-2 is a known pseudogene. This CDR3 region has 11 residues. Here the CDR3 reads CASRGGSEQYF. CDR3 nucleotides: TGTGCAAGTCGCGGCGGCTCCGAGCAGTACTTC.

The chain joins TRBV30 to TRBJ1-5; D might be TRBD1 (6 bases). V was clipped by 0 bases and J by 5 bases, with 11 bases between them. The CDR3 covers 14 residues. Germline CDR1 is GTSNPN and CDR2 is SVGIG (reference sequence). The CDR3, as DNA: TGTGCCTGGAGTGTACTATCAGGGGATCAGCCCCAGCATTTT. Translated: CAWSVLSGDQPQHF.

V gene TRBV28 combines with J gene TRBJ2-1; weak D call: TRBD2 (6 bases). Trimming took 6 bases from V and 8 from J, leaving 8 bases between them. Germline CDR1 reads MDHEN; CDR2 reads SYDVKM. The CDR3 contains 11 residues. CDR3 DNA sequence: TGTGCCAGCAGGACTAGTTATGAGCAGTTCTTC. Its protein is CASRTSYEQFF.

This chain links TRBV9 with TRBJ2-2; possible D gene TRBD2, 5 bases. Germline V lookup: CDR1 SGDLS, CDR2 YYNGEE. V was trimmed by 6 bases and J by 1 base, leaving 13 bases between them. The CDR3 totals 15 residues. The CDR3 DNA sequence: TGTGCCAGCACCAAACACGGACTGAACACCGGGGAGCTGTTTTTT. The encoded protein is CASTKHGLNTGELFF.

The CDR3 DNA reads TGTGCCAGCAGTCCGGGACAGGGGATTGGCCAGTACTTC. Protein: CASSPGQGIGQYF. The chain links TRBV28 to TRBJ2-5, with 10 positions matching TRBD1. The CDR3 consists of 13 residues. J lost 10 bases, V lost 5 bases, and 7 bases had no gene match. Germline CDR1 is MDHEN and CDR2 is SYDVKM.